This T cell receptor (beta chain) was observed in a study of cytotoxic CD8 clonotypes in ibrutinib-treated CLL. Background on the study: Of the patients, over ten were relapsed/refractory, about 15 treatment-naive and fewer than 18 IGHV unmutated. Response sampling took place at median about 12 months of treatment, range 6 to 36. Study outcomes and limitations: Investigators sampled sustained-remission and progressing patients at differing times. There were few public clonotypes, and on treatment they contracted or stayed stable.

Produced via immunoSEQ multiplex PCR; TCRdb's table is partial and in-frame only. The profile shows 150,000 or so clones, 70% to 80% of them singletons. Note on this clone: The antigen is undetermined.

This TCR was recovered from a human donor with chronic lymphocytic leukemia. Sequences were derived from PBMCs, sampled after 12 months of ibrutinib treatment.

The CDR3 DNA is TGTGCCAGCAGCCCGGACAGGGGGATTCCCTACGAGCAGTACTTC. Protein: CASSPDRGIPYEQYF. The chain links TRBV5-6 to TRBJ2-7; 10 nucleotides match TRBD1. Germline-derived CDR1 and CDR2 are SGHDT and YYEEEE. Trimming cost V 4 bases and J 2 bases; bases outside gene matches: 6. The CDR3 spans 15 residues. Full variable domain (remainder filled in from reference TRBV5-6 and TRBJ2-7): DAGVTQSPTHLIKTRGQQVTLRCSPKSGHDTVSWYQQALGQGPQFIFQYYEEEERQRGNFPDRFSGHQFPNYSSELNVNALLLGDSALYLCASSPDRGIPYEQYFGPGTRLTVT.